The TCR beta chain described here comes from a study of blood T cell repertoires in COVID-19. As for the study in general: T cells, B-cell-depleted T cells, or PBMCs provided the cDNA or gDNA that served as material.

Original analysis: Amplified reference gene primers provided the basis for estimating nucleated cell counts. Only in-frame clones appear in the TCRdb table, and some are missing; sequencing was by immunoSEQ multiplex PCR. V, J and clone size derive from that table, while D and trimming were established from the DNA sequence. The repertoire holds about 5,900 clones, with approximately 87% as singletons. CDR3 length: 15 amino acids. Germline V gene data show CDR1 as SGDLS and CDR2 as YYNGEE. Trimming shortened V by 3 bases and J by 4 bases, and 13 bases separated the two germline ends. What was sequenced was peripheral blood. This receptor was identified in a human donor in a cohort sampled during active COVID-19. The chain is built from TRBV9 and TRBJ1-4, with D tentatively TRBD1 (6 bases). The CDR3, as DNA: TGTGCCAGCAGCGCCCAGACAGGATTTAATGAAAAACTGTTTTTT. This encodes CASSAQTGFNEKLFF.